This T cell receptor (beta chain) is drawn from a study of T cell responses to AZD1222 COVID-19 vaccine. Findings and limits, study-wide: Clonal diversity was possibly underestimated, and white British individuals and females predominated among donors.

V lost 6 bases, J lost 14 bases, and 17 bases lay in between. This CDR3 has 11 amino acids. CDR1 DFQATT and CDR2 SNEGSKA come from the germline V gene (reference sequence). Here immunoSEQ multiplex PCR was the method, and the copy in TCRdb shows in-frame clones only, minus some. This repertoire shows 73,000 or so clones, about 78% found once; its top ten account for less than 50%. As regards this clone: The target antigen is unknown.

The sample in question was peripheral blood, obtained 28 days after the second AZD1222 dose. J is TRBJ2-1 and V is TRBV20-1; no firm D call. The TCR sequence derives from an adult who received the AZD1222 COVID-19 vaccine. The CDR3 region has the DNA TGCAGTGCGGATCTCGGAAGGACGAAGTTCTTC. Amino acids: CSADLGRTKFF.